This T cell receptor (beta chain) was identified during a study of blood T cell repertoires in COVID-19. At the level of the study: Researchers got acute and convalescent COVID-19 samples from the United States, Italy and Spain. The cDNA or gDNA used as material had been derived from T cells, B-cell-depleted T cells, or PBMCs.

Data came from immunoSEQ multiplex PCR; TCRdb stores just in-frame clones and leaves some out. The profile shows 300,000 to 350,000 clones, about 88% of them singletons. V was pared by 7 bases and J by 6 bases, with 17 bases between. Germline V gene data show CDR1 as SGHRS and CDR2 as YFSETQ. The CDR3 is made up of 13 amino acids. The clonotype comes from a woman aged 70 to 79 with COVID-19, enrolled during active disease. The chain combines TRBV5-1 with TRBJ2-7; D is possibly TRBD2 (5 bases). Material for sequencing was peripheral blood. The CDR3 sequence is CASRRGFEGEQYF. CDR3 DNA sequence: TGCGCCAGCCGCCGGGGTTTCGAGGGCGAGCAGTACTTC.